This T cell receptor (beta chain) was identified in a study of shared T cell receptors in the human thymus. Only in-frame clones appear in the TCRdb table, and some are missing; sequencing was by immunoSEQ multiplex PCR. The sample lists 650,000 to 950,000 clones, around 85% occurring once. These data also featured in a second study, about human thymus T cells.

This receptor was obtained from a girl less than two years old with a congenital heart defect. The sequenced sample was thymocytes.

CDR3 loop: CASSIPPVGGALNEQFF. The CDR3 DNA is TGTGCCAGTAGTATTCCCCCTGTCGGGGGGGCACTCAATGAGCAGTTCTTC. This chain uses TRBV19 with TRBJ2-1, with TRBD2 matching over 8 bases. With V trimmed by 3 bases and J by 6 bases, 13 bases remained unmatched. CDR3 size: 17 residues. Germline CDR1 is LNHDA and CDR2 is SQIVND (reference sequence).